One sample yielded the 26 T cell receptor beta chains listed below, sequenced in a study of human T cells and chemical hapten exposure. Described time point: patch test 2, 6 weeks after DPC sensitization. Treatment here: therapeutic diphenylcyclopropenone sensitization with weekly scalp DPC. TCRdb passed the RACE reads through MiXCR, listing each CDR3 protein once. Here the sample spans about 140,000 distinct CDR3 sequences, 12% being singletons. Source: whole blood, taken in connection with sensitization to the hapten diphenylcyclopropenone (DPC). These receptors all stem from a woman aged 45-59 years with alopecia areata. Some clones in this sample may be carry-over from other donors' samples.

This clonotype was observed a handful of times. The chain employs TRBV9 and TRBJ2-1, with D uncertain. Germline CDR1 SGDLS, CDR2 YYNGEE. This CDR3 has 15 amino acids. Trimming took 2 bases from V and 0 from J, leaving 9 bases between them. The CDR3 region is CASSVNILSYNEQFF. The DNA for the CDR3 is TGTGCCAGCAGCGTCAACATACTCTCCTACAATGAGCAGTTCTTC.

The chain joins TRBV4-3 to TRBJ2-1; 10 bases line up with TRBD1. J lost 7 bases, V lost 0 bases, and 3 bases had no gene match. The V gene's germline CDR1 is LGHNA and CDR2 YSLEER. There are 15 residues in the CDR3. The CDR3 DNA reads as TGCGCCAGCAGCCAAGATCCGGACAGGGGGAATGAGCAGTTCTTC. Protein product: CASSQDPDRGNEQFF.

This chain joins TRBV20-1 and TRBJ2-3, with D perhaps matching TRBD2 (5 bases). The germline V gene encodes CDR1 DFQATT and CDR2 SNEGSKA (reference sequence). The CDR3 length is 13 residues. V shed 6 bases and J shed 3 bases, with 13 bases lying between them. As DNA, the CDR3 is TGCAGTGCCACCCCCCCGGGGACAGATACGCAGTATTTT. Protein product: CSATPPGTDTQYF.

This clonotype has a handful of counts. The chain links TRBV10-3 to TRBJ2-5; D ambiguous. The CDR3 totals 13 residues. Trimming left V 2 bases short and J 1 base short, with 5 bases between. Germline V gene data show CDR1 as ENHRY and CDR2 as SYGVKD. CDR3 residues: CAISEGFQETQYF. Here the CDR3 DNA reads TGTGCCATCAGTGAGGGGTTCCAAGAGACCCAGTACTTC.

J is TRBJ1-6 and V is TRBV9; no definite D call. The germline V gene has CDR1 SGDLS and CDR2 YYNGEE. This CDR3 is built from 14 residues. The V end lost 0 bases, the J end lost 8 bases, and 9 bases lay between the germline ends. The CDR3 loop reads CASSVAGRDSPLHF. The CDR3, as DNA: TGTGCCAGCAGCGTAGCCGGCAGAGATTCACCCCTCCACTTT. Full variable domain (rest looked up from reference TRBV9 and TRBJ1-6): DSGVTQTPKHLITATGQRVTLRCSPRSGDLSVYWYQQSLDQGLQFLIQYYNGEERAKGNILERFSAQQFPDLHSELNLSSLELGDSALYFCASSVAGRDSPLHFGNGTRLTVT.

This clonotype was detected only a few times. J is TRBJ2-1 and V is TRBV12-5; 7 bases align to TRBD1. CDR1 LGHNT and CDR2 FRNRAP come from the germline V gene. CDR3 size: 14 residues. J was trimmed by 9 bases and V by 4 bases; bases with no gene match: 9. The CDR3 nucleotides read TGTGCTAGTGGTTCCGGGACAGAGTTAAGTGAGCAGTTCTTC. This translates into CASGSGTELSEQFF.

This clonotype has more than one count but fewer than ten. The CDR3 loop is CASTLGGISYNSPLHF. The CDR3, as DNA: TGCGCCAGCACCCTAGGGGGGATCTCCTATAATTCACCCCTCCACTTT. V and J are TRBV10-2 and TRBJ1-6; possibly TRBD1 for D (6 bases). Germline CDR1 and CDR2: WSHSY and SAAADI. V lost 7 bases and J 0 bases, leaving 13 bases between the germline ends. This CDR3 is built from 16 residues.

This clonotype was recorded at least ten times. The chain employs TRBV29-1 and TRBJ2-3, with a possible D match to TRBD2 (6 bases). Per germline, CDR1 SQVTM and CDR2 ANQGSEA. The CDR3 runs 12 residues. V lost 4 bases and J 1 base, leaving 6 bases between the germline ends. The CDR3 DNA reads TGCAGCGTTGGGGGGGGCACAGATACGCAGTATTTT. Translating it yields CSVGGGTDTQYF.

The chain combines TRBV29-1 with TRBJ2-1; 10 bases line up with TRBD1. Germline CDR1 is SQVTM and CDR2 is ANQGSEA. The junction had 3 bases not matched to a gene; V was cut back by 7 bases and J by 6 bases. The CDR3 spans 12 residues. The CDR3 loop reads CSAGDRGNEQFF. Here the CDR3 DNA reads TGCAGCGCCGGGGACAGGGGCAATGAGCAGTTCTTC.

The genes are TRBV29-1 and TRBJ1-2; TRBD1 might be the D (6 bases). Germline CDR1 reads SQVTM; CDR2 reads ANQGSEA. V lost 8 bases to trimming and J lost 3 bases, with 16 bases between them. The CDR3 runs 13 residues. CDR3 in amino acids: CSFRGARDYGYTF. The CDR3 coding sequence is TGCAGCTTTAGGGGGGCGCGAGACTATGGCTACACCTTC.

The chain is built from TRBV7-9 and TRBJ2-5; 12 nucleotides align to TRBD2. The CDR3 contains 17 residues. With V trimmed by 3 bases and J by 2 bases, 7 bases remained unmatched. Germline V lookup: CDR1 SEHNR, CDR2 FQNEAQ (reference sequence). This CDR3 reads CASSLTSGRRRQETQYF. DNA for the CDR3: TGTGCCAGCAGCTTGACTAGCGGGAGACGGCGACAAGAGACCCAGTACTTC. Together with reference TRBV7-9 and TRBJ2-5, the CDR3 gives the full variable domain: DTGVSQNPRHKITKRGQNVTFRCDPISEHNRLYWYRQTLGQGPEFLTYFQNEAQLEKSRLLSDRFSAERPKGSFSTLEIQRTEQGDSAMYLCASSLTSGRRRQETQYFGPGTRLLVL.

There are a few counts of this clonotype. The V and J genes are TRBV18 and TRBJ2-7, with 15 bases that match TRBD2. Germline CDR1 and CDR2: KGHSH and LQKENI. The CDR3 contains 19 residues. The J segment lost 1 base and the V segment lost 5 bases, leaving 12 bases of the junction unmatched. CDR3 DNA: TGTGCCAGCTCATTTCCCGGGACTAGCGGGAGGATTTATTCCTACGAGCAGTACTTC. Translation: CASSFPGTSGRIYSYEQYF.

At least ten counts were recorded for this clonotype. The J gene is TRBJ1-1, the V gene TRBV5-6, with a weak D call TRBD1 (6 bases). With 0 bases removed from V and 12 bases from J, the gap between germline ends came to 15 bases. The CDR3 contains 13 residues. Looked up from germline, CDR1 is SGHDT and CDR2 is YYEEEE. CDR3 protein: CASSLAAGERSFF. Written as DNA, the CDR3 is TGTGCCAGCAGCTTGGCTGCAGGGGAGAGGTCTTTCTTT.

This clonotype was picked up a small number of times. CDR3 protein: CASSFPRQGMRLAGDGSPYEQYF. The CDR3 nucleotides read TGTGCCAGCAGTTTCCCGAGGCAGGGAATGCGACTAGCGGGAGACGGGTCCCCCTACGAGCAGTACTTC. J is TRBJ2-7 and V is TRBV28; 12 bases align to TRBD2. The CDR3 contains 23 residues. Trimming cost V 3 bases and J 2 bases; bases outside gene matches: 26. CDR1 is MDHEN and CDR2 is SYDVKM in the germline V gene.

The genes are TRBV5-1 and TRBJ2-1; 7 nucleotides line up with TRBD2. The J segment lost 8 bases and the V segment lost 0 bases, leaving 11 bases of the junction unmatched. Germline values: CDR1 SGHRS, CDR2 YFSETQ. The CDR3 is 16 residues long. The CDR3 DNA is TGCGCCAGCAGCTTGGCCCGGCCTAGCGGAGGAGATGAGCAGTTCTTC. Residues: CASSLARPSGGDEQFF.

The V and J genes are TRBV5-1 and TRBJ2-7; 7 bases agree with TRBD2. The germline gives CDR1 SGHRS, CDR2 YFSETQ. The CDR3 contains 15 residues. The V and J ends lost 2 bases and 0 bases, in that order; junction bases with no gene match: 5. In nucleotides, the CDR3 is TGCGCCAGCAGCTTAGTAGCGGGTCTCTCCTACGAGCAGTACTTC. Protein: CASSLVAGLSYEQYF.

This clonotype was recorded a few times. V and J are TRBV7-2 and TRBJ2-7; 8 nucleotides agree with TRBD2. Germline CDR1 SGHTA, CDR2 FQGNSA. With V trimmed by 3 bases and J by 5 bases, 12 bases remained unmatched. The CDR3 covers 16 residues. The CDR3 protein is CASSFLGLAGGDEQYF. The CDR3 nucleotides are TGTGCCAGCAGCTTTCTCGGACTAGCCGGCGGGGACGAGCAGTACTTC.

This clonotype has just a few counts. The rearrangement links TRBV6-6 to TRBJ1-1; TRBD1 matches 7 bases. There are 14 residues in the CDR3. The V segment lost 6 bases and the J segment 3 bases; nucleotides outside the gene matches: 7. Germline V gives CDR1 MNHNY, CDR2 SVGAGI (reference sequence). As DNA, the CDR3 is TGTGCCAGCAGGATGGCAGGGGGAGACACTGAAGCTTTCTTT. Protein: CASRMAGGDTEAFF.

A few counts support this clonotype. This chain joins TRBV20-1 and TRBJ2-3; tentative D call: TRBD2 (5 bases). The V and J ends lost 5 bases and 2 bases respectively, with 20 bases between them. Looked up from germline, CDR1 is DFQATT and CDR2 is SNEGSKA (reference sequence). There are 16 residues in the CDR3. CDR3 nucleotide sequence: TGCAGTGCTTACGACCCGGGGATGCGGATCACAGATACGCAGTATTTT. This sequence encodes CSAYDPGMRITDTQYF.

This clonotype has more than one count but fewer than ten. The chain recombines TRBV11-3 with TRBJ2-5; 8 bases are a match to TRBD1. This CDR3 region has 15 residues. J gave up 5 bases and V 5 bases, and 10 bases lay outside the gene matches. From germline, CDR1 is SGHNT and CDR2 YENEEA. CDR3 in amino acids: CASSPRTGSRETQYF. The CDR3 DNA follows: TGTGCCAGCAGCCCCCGGACAGGGTCGCGGGAGACCCAGTACTTC.

This chain links TRBV29-1 with TRBJ2-7; possible D gene TRBD1, 7 bases. V lost 6 bases, J lost 0 bases, and 15 bases lay in between. This CDR3 has 14 residues. The germline gives CDR1 SQVTM, CDR2 ANQGSEA. CDR3 DNA: TGCAGCGTCGCGGGACAGTCGAGCTCCTACGAGCAGTACTTC. Protein: CSVAGQSSSYEQYF.

This clonotype was counted only a few times. This chain connects TRBV12-3 or TRBV12-4 to TRBJ2-2; no clear D. The CDR3 covers 13 residues. Trimming cost V 6 bases and J 4 bases, with 9 bases left between them. As DNA, the CDR3 is TGTGCCAGCAGCTCGGGTCTCACCGGGGAGCTGTTTTTT. Its protein is CASSSGLTGELFF.

The chain employs TRBV3-1 and TRBJ2-7; D perhaps matches TRBD2 (5 bases). The germline CDR1 and CDR2 sequences are LGHDT and YNNKEL (reference sequence). Deletions cut 8 bases from V and 5 bases from J, with 13 bases between. The CDR3 extends over 12 amino acids. The CDR3 loop is CASSTPGNEQYF. The DNA of the CDR3 is TGTGCCAGCTCCACCCCCGGGAACGAGCAGTACTTC.

The chain links TRBV9 to TRBJ1-1; no firm D call. Trimming left V 1 base short and J 0 bases short, with 10 bases between. Germline-derived CDR1 and CDR2 are SGDLS and YYNGEE. This CDR3 comprises 15 residues. In DNA, the CDR3 is TGTGCCAGCAGCGTATCCCCCACAGTGAACACTGAAGCTTTCTTT. Amino acids: CASSVSPTVNTEAFF.

This clonotype was seen a few times. The V call is TRBV27, the J call TRBJ1-6; D unresolved. Trimming removed 5 bases at V and 7 bases at J, with 12 bases between. Germline V gives CDR1 MNHEY, CDR2 SMNVEV (reference sequence). The CDR3 length is 14 residues. The CDR3 loop is CASSLMDGNSPLHF. Written as DNA, the CDR3 is TGTGCCAGCAGTCTGATGGACGGAAATTCACCCCTCCACTTT.

This clonotype occurred many times. The chain recombines TRBV29-1 with TRBJ2-3; TRBD1 matches at 9 bases. The CDR3 has 13 residues. Per germline, CDR1 SQVTM and CDR2 ANQGSEA. Trimming cost V 7 bases and J 5 bases; bases outside gene matches: 7. CDR3 sequence: CSATTGGGDTQYF. The CDR3 DNA sequence: TGCAGCGCTACTACAGGGGGCGGAGATACGCAGTATTTT.